This TCR beta chain was identified during a study of blood T cell repertoires in COVID-19. Background on the study: The study drew acute and convalescent COVID-19 samples from the United States, Italy and Spain. T cells, B-cell-depleted T cells, or PBMCs provided the cDNA or gDNA that served as material.

V lost 2 bases, J lost 1 base, and 6 bases lay in between. The CDR3 loop spans 14 amino acids. Germline V gene sequence: CDR1 MNHEY, CDR2 SVGEGT. Per the authors' pipeline: From reference gene primer amplification, estimates of nucleated cell counts were derived. Method: immunoSEQ multiplex PCR; TCRdb's copy keeps in-frame clones and lacks some. Clone size and the V and J calls come from that table; the DNA yielded D and trimming. Of 350,000 to 400,000 clones in the sample, around 87% were seen once. Sequencing input: peripheral blood. The chain links TRBV6-2 or TRBV6-3 to TRBJ1-5; D is undetermined. This clonotype was sampled from a young man with active or convalescent COVID-19. The chain's CDR3 is CASSYGQSNQPQHF. CDR3 nucleotide sequence: TGTGCCAGCAGTTACGGGCAAAGCAATCAGCCCCAGCATTTT.